This T cell receptor (beta chain) came from a study of control samples from healthy donors and cancer patients (dated by TCRdb to 2018 to 2021). Library preparation used the immunoSEQ multiplex PCR assay. The table comes from immuneACCESS by way of TCRdb, which keeps in-frame sequences with V and J called. Part of the clones is missing from these tables; in studies checked, under half for an unresolved V gene and the rest for unknown reasons. Across this sample there are about 86,000 clones, with more than 80% seen only once. The ten largest make up approximately 1.5% of the sample. For this clone: The target of this receptor is not known. No clone much larger than this one lies a single base away; base qualities are absent.

V lost 2 bases and J lost 4 bases, and the count of bases not matched to a germline gene is 0. The germline V gene specifies MRHNA as CDR1 and SNTAGT as CDR2. There are 15 amino acids in the CDR3, from cysteine to phenylalanine inclusive. The only DNA kept is the CDR3, 45 bases in frame from the first base. Recombination connected TRBV6-4 to TRBJ2-1; TRBD2 matches 12 bases in the middle. Sequenced input: blood. This sequence was found in a woman in her 30s in good health. The sequence in DNA is TGTGCCAGCAGTGACCTAGCGGGAGGGTACAATGAGCAGTTCTTC. The encoded protein is CASSDLAGGYNEQFF.